This T cell receptor beta chain was recovered during a study of T cells in localized non-small cell lung cancer. Findings and limits, study-wide: It was uninvolved adjacent lung that showed the highest T cell clonality, exceeding tumor. Within adjacent lung there appeared a median 57 of the top 100 tumor clones.

Germline CDR1 reads SQVTM; CDR2 reads ANQGSEA. This CDR3 has 12 residues. The V segment lost 7 bases and the J segment 10 bases; nucleotides outside the gene matches: 6. Assay: immunoSEQ multiplex PCR; the TCRdb copy retains only in-frame clones and omits some. The repertoire holds around 41,000 clones, about 85% seen once, with roughly 7.1% in the top ten. As regards this clone: Its specificity is not known.

This TCR was recovered from a woman aged 18-55 years with stage III lung adenocarcinoma. The chain links TRBV29-1 to TRBJ1-6; TRBD1 agrees at 8 bases. Sequencing used peripheral blood, obtained before any cancer treatment. DNA for the CDR3: TGCAGCGCCGGGACAGGAGGATCACCCCTCCACTTT. It translates to CSAGTGGSPLHF. Using reference TRBV29-1 and TRBJ1-6 for the parts outside the CDR3, the full variable domain is SAVISQKPSRDICQRGTSLTIQCQVDSQVTMMFWYRQQPGQSLTLIATANQGSEATYESGFVIDKFPISRPNLTFSTLTVSNMSPEDSSIYLCSAGTGGSPLHFGNGTRLTVT.